This T cell receptor beta chain was documented in a study of blood T cell repertoires in COVID-19. At the level of the study: COVID-19 samples, acute and convalescent, were from the United States, Italy and Spain. In each case, the material was cDNA or gDNA derived from T cells, B-cell-depleted T cells, or PBMCs.

Looked up from germline, CDR1 is MNHEY and CDR2 is SVGEGT. CDR3 size: 17 residues. The V end was cut by 3 bases, the J end by 9 bases, with 26 bases between. In the source study's methods: Amplification of reference gene primers provided the estimated nucleated cell counts. Libraries were prepared by immunoSEQ multiplex PCR; TCRdb keeps only in-frame clonotypes and omits some of them. V and J calls and clone size are given by that table; D and trimming were obtained from the DNA. The sample has just over 90,000 clones; almost 90% are singletons. This chain links TRBV6-2 or TRBV6-3 with TRBJ1-2; D is ambiguous. The sequence came from a human donor with active COVID-19. The donor label of this sample is uncertain. The sequencing input was peripheral blood. The CDR3 spells CASSYTPGAGRWKSYTF. In DNA, the CDR3 is TGTGCCAGCAGTTATACCCCAGGTGCAGGTAGATGGAAGAGCTACACCTTC.